This T cell receptor beta chain is from a study of regulatory T cells in long-lasting Graves disease. Arm-PCR of CDR3 regions with iRepertoire HTBI primers generated TCR beta libraries. TCRdb processed the multiplex PCR reads anew with MiXCR; each CDR3 protein has one entry. The sample includes roughly 530,000 distinct CDR3 sequences, about 16% seen only once; the top ten take 20% to 25%. This clonotype was seen ten or more times. V was shortened by 2 bases and J by 3 bases, with 8 bases between the two germline ends. CDR1 SGHRS and CDR2 YFSETQ come from the germline V gene. The CDR3 consists of 13 residues. Stated time point: newly diagnosed GD, antithyroid drugs for less than 3 months. With RNA extracted from PBMCs as input, the TCR library was made. In addition, the sample was reused for a study of T cells in Graves' hyperthyroidism and ophthalmopathy.

This sequence joins TRBV5-1 and TRBJ1-1, with no clear D. This material consisted of peripheral blood mononuclear cells (PBMCs), taken at new diagnosis, from a patient treated with antithyroid drugs. This clonotype was sampled from a woman between 40 and 65 years old with Graves disease. The CDR3 here is CASSFGRDTEAFF. CDR3 DNA sequence: TGCGCCAGCAGCTTCGGTCGAGACACTGAAGCTTTCTTT.